This is a list of T cell receptor beta chains from one sample in a study of shared clonotypes between healthy human individuals. TCRdb's table, derived via immunoSEQ multiplex PCR, lists solely in-frame clones and lacks some. The table has 1,500,000 or so clones, 96% seen once; the top ten hold approximately 1.1%. The specimen was naive CD4+ T cells sorted from blood. The receptors here all came from a man under 40 in good health. Both conserved end residues are part of each CDR3. The order of the fields is D gene, clone size, J gene, V gene, CDR3 protein, CDR3 DNA. The D gene is left open where the match is weak. Size values are once, few and many counts, or a class for expanded clones, and some rows have none.

>NA|NA|TRBJ1-3|TRBV7-2
CASSPRRSSSGNTIYF
TGTGCCAGCAGCCCTAGGCGGTCGAGCTCTGGAAACACCATATATTTT
>TRBD1|once|TRBJ2-1|TRBV7-9
CASSTYRGYEQFF
TGTGCCAGCAGCACCTACAGGGGATATGAGCAGTTCTTC
>NA|NA|TRBJ2-1|TRBV7-7
CASSLRADSYNEQFF
TGTGCTAGCAGCTTAAGAGCGGACTCCTACAATGAGCAGTTCTTC
>NA|NA|TRBJ2-2|TRBV6-6
CASSYSIFPVTGELFF
TGTGCCAGCAGTTACTCGATTTTCCCGGTCACCGGGGAGCTGTTTTTT
>TRBD2|NA|TRBJ2-3|TRBV7-2
CASSLDSGAWADTQYF
TGTGCCAGCAGCTTGGATAGCGGGGCCTGGGCGGATACGCAGTATTTT
>TRBD1|NA|TRBJ2-2|TRBV19
CASLWRTGVTGELFF
TGTGCCAGTCTTTGGAGGACAGGGGTCACCGGGGAGCTGTTTTTT
>NA|NA|TRBJ1-5|TRBV5-8
CASSFGPVHSNQPQHF
TGTGCCAGCAGCTTTGGGCCAGTCCATAGCAATCAGCCCCAGCATTTT
>NA|NA|TRBJ2-3|TRBV5-5
CAQGTGTDTQYF
TGTGCCCAGGGAACGGGCACAGATACGCAGTATTTT
>NA|NA|TRBJ2-7|TRBV6-5
CASSRPGLTPYEQYF
TGTGCCAGCAGTCGCCCGGGACTGACACCCTACGAGCAGTACTTC
>TRBD2|NA|TRBJ2-7|TRBV7-6
CASSLVAGGPHEQYF
TGTGCCAGCAGCTTAGTAGCGGGAGGGCCCCACGAGCAGTACTTC
>NA|NA|TRBJ2-1|TRBV7-2
CASSLGVGTKQSSYNEQFF
TGTGCCAGCAGCCTGGGGGTGGGAACTAAACAAAGCTCCTACAATGAGCAGTTCTTC
>TRBD1|NA|TRBJ2-7|TRBV5-1
CASSYGQGAYEQYF
TGCGCCAGCAGCTACGGACAGGGGGCCTACGAGCAGTACTTC
>TRBD2|once|TRBJ2-5|TRBV27
CASSWPGGLRGETQYF
TGTGCCAGCAGTTGGCCGGGAGGTTTGCGTGGGGAGACCCAGTACTTC
>NA|NA|TRBJ2-1|TRBV15
CATSSGVGAGNNEQFF
TGTGCCACCAGCAGTGGGGTAGGGGCGGGGAACAATGAGCAGTTCTTC
>NA|NA|TRBJ2-7|TRBV2
CASSGLSGPYEQYF
TGTGCCAGCAGTGGTCTTAGCGGACCCTACGAGCAGTACTTC
>TRBD1|NA|TRBJ2-7|TRBV6-1
CASSASTGILYEQYF
TGTGCCAGCAGTGCCTCGACAGGGATTTTGTACGAGCAGTACTTC
>NA|NA|TRBJ2-2|TRBV27
CASRDQRWTGELFF
TGTGCCAGCAGGGACCAACGCTGGACCGGGGAGCTGTTTTTT
>TRBD2|NA|TRBJ2-1|TRBV11-2
CASSPSSLAGANEQFF
TGTGCCAGCAGCCCAAGTTCTCTAGCGGGAGCCAATGAGCAGTTCTTC
>NA|NA|TRBJ1-5|TRBV29-1
CSVGDSNQPQHF
TGCAGCGTTGGCGATAGCAATCAGCCCCAGCATTTT
>NA|NA|TRBJ2-7|TRBV4-1
CASSQERKKSSTSAYEQYF
TGCGCCAGCAGCCAAGAGAGGAAAAAGAGCAGTACCTCTGCCTACGAGCAGTACTTC
>TRBD1|NA|TRBJ1-1|TRBV10-3
CAISESRGGSTEAFF
TGTGCCATCAGTGAGTCGAGAGGGGGCTCGACTGAAGCTTTCTTT
>NA|NA|TRBJ2-2|TRBV7-7
CASSLLGAHTGELFF
TGTGCTAGCAGCTTACTGGGGGCGCACACCGGGGAGCTGTTTTTT
>NA|NA|TRBJ1-1|TRBV6-6
CAGIKDSLNTEAFF
TGTGCCGGAATTAAAGACAGCCTGAACACTGAAGCTTTCTTT
>TRBD1|NA|TRBJ2-7|TRBV28
CASSQGVPQQYF
TGTGCCAGCAGTCAGGGGGTCCCTCAGCAGTACTTC
>TRBD1|NA|TRBJ2-2|TRBV10-3
CAISEPTGVYTGELFF
TGTGCCATCAGTGAGCCGACAGGGGTCTACACCGGGGAGCTGTTTTTT
>NA|NA|TRBJ2-3|TRBV2
CASSRDQDTQYF
TGTGCCAGCAGTCGCGACCAAGATACGCAGTATTTT
>TRBD2|NA|TRBJ2-2|TRBV5-1
CASSGGLAGVSGELFF
TGCGCCAGCAGCGGCGGACTAGCGGGAGTGTCCGGGGAGCTGTTTTTT
>TRBD1|NA|TRBJ2-7|TRBV7-6
CASSLARTGGGYEQYF
TGTGCCAGCAGCTTAGCGCGGACAGGGGGAGGGTACGAGCAGTACTTC
>NA|once|TRBJ2-2|TRBV7-9
CASSLGAGNTGELFF
TGTGCCAGCAGCTTGGGGGCTGGGAACACCGGGGAGCTGTTTTTT
>NA|NA|TRBJ2-2|TRBV6-6
CASSYLGGPGELFF
TGTGCCAGCAGTTATCTCGGGGGCCCCGGGGAGCTGTTTTTT
>NA|NA|TRBJ2-3|TRBV9
CASSYGASPTDTQYF
TGTGCCAGCAGCTACGGTGCTTCTCCTACAGATACGCAGTATTTT
>NA|once|TRBJ1-4|TRBV5-1
CASSSGGRGEKLFF
TGCGCCAGCAGCTCCGGGGGACGGGGGGAAAAACTGTTTTTT
>TRBD1|NA|TRBJ1-1|TRBV19
CASTIYPGQGSTEAFF
TGTGCCAGTACTATATATCCGGGACAGGGGAGCACTGAAGCTTTCTTT
>TRBD2|NA|TRBJ2-5|TRBV5-1
CASSLAGGPETQYF
TGCGCCAGCAGCTTGGCGGGAGGGCCGGAGACCCAGTACTTC
>TRBD1|NA|TRBJ2-5|TRBV4-1
CASSQPRDRGGTQYF
TGCGCCAGCAGCCAACCGAGGGACAGGGGGGGGACCCAGTACTTC
>TRBD2|NA|TRBJ2-7|TRBV27
CASKQGLADPLDNEQYF
TGTGCCAGCAAACAGGGACTAGCAGACCCCTTGGATAACGAGCAGTACTTC
>NA|NA|TRBJ2-7|TRBV5-1
CASKPSRGTSYEQYF
TGCGCCAGCAAACCCTCTAGAGGGACCTCCTACGAGCAGTACTTC
>NA|NA|TRBJ1-2|TRBV19
CASSLSGTANYGYTF
TGTGCCAGTAGCCTTTCTGGGACTGCTAACTATGGCTACACCTTC
>NA|NA|TRBJ2-5|TRBV11-2
CASSTRRGLSLQETQYF
TGTGCCAGCAGCACTCGCAGGGGTCTCAGCCTCCAAGAGACCCAGTACTTC
>TRBD2|few|TRBJ2-2|TRBV7-2
CASPYQGSGDTGELFF
TGTGCCAGCCCGTATCAGGGTAGCGGGGACACCGGGGAGCTGTTTTTT
>TRBD1|few|TRBJ2-7|TRBV2
CASSIRTGAYEQYF
TGTGCCAGCAGTATTCGGACAGGGGCGTACGAGCAGTACTTC
>NA|NA|TRBJ1-2|TRBV5-1
CASSLDGAGYTF
TGCGCCAGCAGCTTGGACGGGGCTGGCTACACCTTC
>TRBD1|NA|TRBJ2-5|TRBV19
CASRPDRQGRETQYF
TGTGCCAGTAGACCCGATCGACAGGGAAGGGAGACCCAGTACTTC
>NA|NA|TRBJ1-2|TRBV5-1
CASSTSSNYGYTF
TGCGCCAGCAGCACGAGCAGCAACTATGGCTACACCTTC
>TRBD1|NA|TRBJ1-1|TRBV11-3
CASSSRGENTEAFF
TGTGCCAGCAGCTCCAGGGGGGAGAACACTGAAGCTTTCTTT
>NA|NA|TRBJ2-5|TRBV19
CASSINGGHPRRETQYF
TGTGCCAGTAGTATAAATGGGGGACACCCGAGAAGAGAGACCCAGTACTTC
>NA|NA|TRBJ2-1|TRBV28
CASSPTGPGSNEQFF
TGTGCCAGCAGTCCCACAGGGCCAGGGAGCAATGAGCAGTTCTTC